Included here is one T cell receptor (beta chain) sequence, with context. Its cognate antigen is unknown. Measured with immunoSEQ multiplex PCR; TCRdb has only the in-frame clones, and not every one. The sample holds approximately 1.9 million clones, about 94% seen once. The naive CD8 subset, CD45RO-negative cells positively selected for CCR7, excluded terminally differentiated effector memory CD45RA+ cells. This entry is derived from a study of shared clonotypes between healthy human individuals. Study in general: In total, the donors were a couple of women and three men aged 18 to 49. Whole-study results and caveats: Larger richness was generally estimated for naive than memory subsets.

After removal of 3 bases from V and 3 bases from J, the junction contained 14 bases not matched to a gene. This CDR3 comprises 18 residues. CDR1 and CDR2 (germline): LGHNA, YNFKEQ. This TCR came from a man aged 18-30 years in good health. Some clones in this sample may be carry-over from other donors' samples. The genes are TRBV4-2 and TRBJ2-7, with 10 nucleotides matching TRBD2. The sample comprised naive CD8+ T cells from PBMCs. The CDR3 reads CASSQATRSGRAVYEQYF. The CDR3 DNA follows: TGTGCCAGCAGCCAGGCTACCAGAAGCGGGAGGGCCGTCTACGAGCAGTACTTC.